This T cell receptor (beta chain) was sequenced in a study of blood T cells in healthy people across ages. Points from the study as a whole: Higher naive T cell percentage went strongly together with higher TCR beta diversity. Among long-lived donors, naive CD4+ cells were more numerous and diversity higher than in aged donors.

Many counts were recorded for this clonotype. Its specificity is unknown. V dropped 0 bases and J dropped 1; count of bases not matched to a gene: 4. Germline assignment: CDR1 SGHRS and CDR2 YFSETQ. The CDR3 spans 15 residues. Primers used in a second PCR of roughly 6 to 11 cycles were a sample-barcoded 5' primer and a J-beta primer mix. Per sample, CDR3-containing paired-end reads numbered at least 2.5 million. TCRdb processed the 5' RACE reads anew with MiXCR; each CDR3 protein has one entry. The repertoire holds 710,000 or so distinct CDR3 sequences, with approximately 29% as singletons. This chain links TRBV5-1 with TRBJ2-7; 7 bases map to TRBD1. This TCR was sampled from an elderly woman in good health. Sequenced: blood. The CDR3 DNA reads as TGCGCCAGCAGCTTGGGACAGGGAAGGTCCTACGAGCAGTACTTC. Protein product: CASSLGQGRSYEQYF.